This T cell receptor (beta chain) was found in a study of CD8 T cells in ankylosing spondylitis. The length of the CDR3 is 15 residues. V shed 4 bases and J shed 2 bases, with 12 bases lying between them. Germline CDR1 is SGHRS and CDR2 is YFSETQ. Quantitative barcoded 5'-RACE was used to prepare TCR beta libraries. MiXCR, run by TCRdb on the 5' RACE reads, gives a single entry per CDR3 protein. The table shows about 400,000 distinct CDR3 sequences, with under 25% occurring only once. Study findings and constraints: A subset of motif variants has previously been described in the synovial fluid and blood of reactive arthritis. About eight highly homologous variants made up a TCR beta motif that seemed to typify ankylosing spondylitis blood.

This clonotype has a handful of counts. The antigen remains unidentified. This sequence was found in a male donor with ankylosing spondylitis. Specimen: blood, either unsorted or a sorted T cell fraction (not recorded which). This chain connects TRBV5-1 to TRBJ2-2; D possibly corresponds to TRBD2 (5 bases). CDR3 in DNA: TGCGCCAGCAGCGATCCACGGACTAACACCGGGGAGCTGTTTTTT. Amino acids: CASSDPRTNTGELFF. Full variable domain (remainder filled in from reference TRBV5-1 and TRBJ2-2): KAGVTQTPRYLIKTRGQQVTLSCSPISGHRSVSWYQQTPGQGLQFLFEYFSETQRNKGNFPGRFSGRQFSNSRSEMNVSTLELGDSALYLCASSDPRTNTGELFFGEGSRLTVL.